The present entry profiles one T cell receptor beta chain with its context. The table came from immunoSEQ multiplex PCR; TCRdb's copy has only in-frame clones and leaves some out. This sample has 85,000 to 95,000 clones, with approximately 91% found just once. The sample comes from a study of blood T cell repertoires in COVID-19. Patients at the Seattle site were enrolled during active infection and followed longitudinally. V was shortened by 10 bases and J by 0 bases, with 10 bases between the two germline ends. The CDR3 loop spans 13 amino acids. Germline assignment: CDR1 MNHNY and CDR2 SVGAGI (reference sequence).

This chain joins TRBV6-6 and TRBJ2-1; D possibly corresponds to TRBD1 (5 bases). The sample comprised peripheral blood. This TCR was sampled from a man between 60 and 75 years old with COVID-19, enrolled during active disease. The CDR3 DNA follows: TGTGCCACCACAGGAGACTCCTACAATGAGCAGTTCTTC. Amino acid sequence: CATTGDSYNEQFF.